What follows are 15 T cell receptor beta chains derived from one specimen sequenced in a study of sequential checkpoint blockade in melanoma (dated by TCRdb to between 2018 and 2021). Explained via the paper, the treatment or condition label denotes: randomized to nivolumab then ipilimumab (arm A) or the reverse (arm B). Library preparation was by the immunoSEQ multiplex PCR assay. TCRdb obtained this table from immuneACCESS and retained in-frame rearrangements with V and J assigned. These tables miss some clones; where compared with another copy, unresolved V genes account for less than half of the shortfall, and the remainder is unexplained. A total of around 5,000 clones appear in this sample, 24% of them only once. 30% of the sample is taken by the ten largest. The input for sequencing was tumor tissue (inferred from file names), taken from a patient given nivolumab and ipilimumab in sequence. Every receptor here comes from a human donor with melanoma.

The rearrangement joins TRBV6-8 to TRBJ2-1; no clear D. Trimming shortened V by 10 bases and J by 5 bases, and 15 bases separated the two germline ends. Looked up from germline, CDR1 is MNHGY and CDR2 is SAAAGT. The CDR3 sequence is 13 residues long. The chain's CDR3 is CAISMGLDNEQFF. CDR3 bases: TGTGCCATCAGCATGGGCCTAGACAATGAGCAGTTCTTC.

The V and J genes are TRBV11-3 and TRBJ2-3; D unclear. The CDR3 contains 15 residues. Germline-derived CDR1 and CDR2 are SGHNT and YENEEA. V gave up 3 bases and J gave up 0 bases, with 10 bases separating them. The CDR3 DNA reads TGTGCCAGCAGCTTTAGGGTGGATAGCACAGATACGCAGTATTTT. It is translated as CASSFRVDSTDTQYF.

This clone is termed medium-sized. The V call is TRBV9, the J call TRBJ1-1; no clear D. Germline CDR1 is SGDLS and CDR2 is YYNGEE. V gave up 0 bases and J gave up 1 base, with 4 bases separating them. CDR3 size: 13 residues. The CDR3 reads CASSVARNTEAFF. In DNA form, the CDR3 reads TGTGCCAGCAGCGTAGCCAGGAACACTGAAGCTTTCTTT.

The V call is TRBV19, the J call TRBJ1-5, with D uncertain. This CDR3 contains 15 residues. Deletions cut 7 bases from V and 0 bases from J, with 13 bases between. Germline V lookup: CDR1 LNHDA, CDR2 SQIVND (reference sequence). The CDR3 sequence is CASTAVAGSNQPQHF. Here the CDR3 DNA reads TGTGCCAGTACCGCGGTGGCCGGTAGCAATCAGCCCCAGCATTTT.

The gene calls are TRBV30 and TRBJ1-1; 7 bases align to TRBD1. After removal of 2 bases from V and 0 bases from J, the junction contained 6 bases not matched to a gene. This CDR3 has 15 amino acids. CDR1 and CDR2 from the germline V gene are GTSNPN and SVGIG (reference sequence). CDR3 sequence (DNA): TGTGCCTGGAGTAACAAGGGGGCCGTGAACACTGAAGCTTTCTTT. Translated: CAWSNKGAVNTEAFF.

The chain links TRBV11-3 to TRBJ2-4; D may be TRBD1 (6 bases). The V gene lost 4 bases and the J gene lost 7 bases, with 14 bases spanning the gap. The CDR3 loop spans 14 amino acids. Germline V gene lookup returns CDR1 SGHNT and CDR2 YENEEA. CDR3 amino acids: CASSSTGQGNIQYF. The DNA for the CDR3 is TGTGCCAGCAGCTCTACAGGGCAGGGGAACATTCAGTACTTC.

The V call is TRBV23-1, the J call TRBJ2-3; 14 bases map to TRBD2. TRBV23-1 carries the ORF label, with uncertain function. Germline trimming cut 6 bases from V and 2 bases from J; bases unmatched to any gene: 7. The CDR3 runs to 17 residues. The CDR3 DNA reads TGCGCCAGCAGCCGGACTAGCGGGGGGCTTAACACAGATACGCAGTATTTT. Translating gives CASSRTSGGLNTDTQYF.

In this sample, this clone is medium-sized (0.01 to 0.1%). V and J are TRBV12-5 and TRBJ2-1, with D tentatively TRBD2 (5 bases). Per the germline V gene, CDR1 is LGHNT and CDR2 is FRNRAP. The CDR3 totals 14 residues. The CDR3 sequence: CASTPRGSYNEQFF. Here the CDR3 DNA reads TGTGCCAGCACCCCACGGGGCTCCTACAATGAGCAGTTCTTC.

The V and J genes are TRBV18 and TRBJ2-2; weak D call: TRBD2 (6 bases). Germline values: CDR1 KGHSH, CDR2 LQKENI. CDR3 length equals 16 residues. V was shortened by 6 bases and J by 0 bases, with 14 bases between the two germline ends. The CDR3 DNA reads TGTGCCAGCTCGGGGGGACTCACCACGAACACCGGGGAGCTGTTTTTT. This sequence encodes CASSGGLTTNTGELFF.

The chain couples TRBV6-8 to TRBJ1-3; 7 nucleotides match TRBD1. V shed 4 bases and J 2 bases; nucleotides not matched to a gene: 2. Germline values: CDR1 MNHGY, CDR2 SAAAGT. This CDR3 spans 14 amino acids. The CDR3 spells CASSSGGAGNTIYF. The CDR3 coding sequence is TGTGCCAGCAGTTCAGGGGGGGCTGGAAACACCATATATTTT.

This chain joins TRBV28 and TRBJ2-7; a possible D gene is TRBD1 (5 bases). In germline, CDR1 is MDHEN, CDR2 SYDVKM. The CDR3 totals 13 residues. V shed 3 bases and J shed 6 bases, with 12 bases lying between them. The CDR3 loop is CASSFHQGGEQYF. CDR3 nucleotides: TGTGCCAGCAGTTTTCATCAGGGCGGCGAGCAGTACTTC.

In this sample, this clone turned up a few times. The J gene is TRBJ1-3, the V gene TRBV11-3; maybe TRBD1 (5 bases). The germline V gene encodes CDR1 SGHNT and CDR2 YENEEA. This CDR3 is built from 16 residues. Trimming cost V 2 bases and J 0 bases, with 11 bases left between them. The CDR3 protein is CASSLSLGGSGNTIYF. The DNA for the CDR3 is TGTGCCAGCAGCTTATCTCTGGGGGGCTCTGGAAACACCATATATTTT.

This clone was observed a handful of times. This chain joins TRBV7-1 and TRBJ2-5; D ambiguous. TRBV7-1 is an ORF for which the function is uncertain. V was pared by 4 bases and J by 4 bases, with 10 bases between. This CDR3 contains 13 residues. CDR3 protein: CASSFGNGETQYF. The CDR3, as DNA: TGTGCCAGCAGCTTCGGAAATGGAGAGACCCAGTACTTC.

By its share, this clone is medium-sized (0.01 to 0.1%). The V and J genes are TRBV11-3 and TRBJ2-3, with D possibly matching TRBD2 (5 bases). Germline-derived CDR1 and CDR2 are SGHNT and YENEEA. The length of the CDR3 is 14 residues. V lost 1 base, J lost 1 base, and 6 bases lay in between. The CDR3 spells CASSLGRGTDTQYF. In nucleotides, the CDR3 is TGTGCCAGCAGCTTAGGGCGGGGCACAGATACGCAGTATTTT.

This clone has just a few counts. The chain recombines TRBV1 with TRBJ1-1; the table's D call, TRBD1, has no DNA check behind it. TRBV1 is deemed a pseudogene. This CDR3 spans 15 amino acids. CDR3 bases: TGCGCCAGCAGCCTGGGGCAGGGGTTGAACACTGAAGCTTTCTTT. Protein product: CASSLGQGLNTEAFF.